This is a list of T cell receptor beta chains from one sample in a study of shared T cell receptors in the human thymus. Using immunoSEQ multiplex PCR, the repertoire was profiled, and TCRdb retains in-frame clones only, with some absent. The repertoire holds some 760,000 clones, with around 85% as singletons. This same sample was also taken into another study, of human thymus T cells.

Sequenced: thymocytes. These receptors were collected from a girl in the first two years of life with a congenital heart defect. Both conserved end residues are part of each CDR3. Rows give clone size only sometimes, using once, few, many, or a class for an expanded clone.

.	TRBV14	TRBJ2-5	CASSQRGQETQYF
.	TRBV13	TRBJ2-3	CASSLGPGTGRSDTQYF
few	TRBV5-1	TRBJ2-3	CASSLGKGATDTQYF
.	TRBV6-5	TRBJ1-4	CASSYRRDRSNEKLFF
.	TRBV5-6	TRBJ1-1	CASSLDTPMNTEAFF
.	TRBV19	TRBJ2-5	CASSIGRNQETQYF
.	TRBV18	TRBJ1-1	CASSPKKSRDRGRTLNTEAFF
.	TRBV9	TRBJ1-1	CASSPPRPGHMNTEAFF
.	TRBV7-6	TRBJ2-7	CASSPKQAGENYEQYF
.	TRBV5-1	TRBJ1-6	CASSLTDRGNSPLHF
.	TRBV6-1	TRBJ1-6	CASSEAWGENSPLHF
few	TRBV6-6	TRBJ2-7	CASRRRQGGSYEQYF
.	TRBV5-6	TRBJ1-6	CASSLGGGSPLHF
.	TRBV7-9	TRBJ2-3	CAGRYSDTQYF
.	TRBV5-4	TRBJ2-5	CASSNTGHRQETQYF
.	TRBV27	TRBJ2-7	CASSLFWGGEQYF
.	TRBV19	TRBJ1-2	CASRRDRLNGYTF
.	TRBV6-1	TRBJ1-1	CASSADRDRVALYTEAFF
.	TRBV13	TRBJ1-1	CASSVGGRGLTEAFF
.	TRBV4-1	TRBJ2-1	CASSQGLRGILAGVRNEQFF
.	TRBV4-3	TRBJ1-6	CASSQLNRGLRNSPLHF
.	TRBV11-2	TRBJ1-1	CASSFLDRETEAFF
.	TRBV7-6	TRBJ1-1	CASSQRQGEGSNTEAFF
.	TRBV4-1	TRBJ1-3	CASSQATGTGGVRRNTIYF
.	TRBV18	TRBJ2-3	CASSPQGPVIDTQYF
.	TRBV4-1	TRBJ1-2	CASSRGGGLPLYGYTF
.	TRBV7-9	TRBJ1-5	CASSAVGGEEQPQHF
.	TRBV19	TRBJ1-1	CASRFWGRTEAFF
.	TRBV28	TRBJ1-1	CASSPRPGTLFKWGNTEAFF
.	TRBV28	TRBJ1-1	CASSSSTGPNTEAFF
.	TRBV7-9	TRBJ1-1	CASSFLQAPNTEAFF
once	TRBV6-5	TRBJ1-5	CASSYRGLQPQHF
few	TRBV18	TRBJ2-1	CASSPRKEYNEQFF
.	TRBV28	TRBJ2-7	CASSPHHILYEQYF
.	TRBV7-7	TRBJ2-2	CASSPDRGRTGELFF
.	TRBV6-1	TRBJ1-1	CASSLGQPLNTEAFF
.	TRBV20-1	TRBJ1-2	CSAMGHYGYTF
few	TRBV5-4	TRBJ1-4	CASSWGTGANEKLFF
.	TRBV20-1	TRBJ1-1	CSAGGLLEAFF
.	TRBV7-7	TRBJ2-3	CASSLRAGDADTQYF
few	TRBV6-1	TRBJ1-5	CASSEAAASPNQPQHF
once	TRBV9	TRBJ1-2	CASSGTAPYGYTF
.	TRBV5-6	TRBJ1-5	CASTKTGGRIQPQHF
.	TRBV9	TRBJ1-2	CASSVSSYGYTF
.	TRBV6-5	TRBJ1-6	CASRAHRDIDSPLHF
.	TRBV25-1	TRBJ2-1	CASTNRGPYNEQFF
few	TRBV5-1	TRBJ1-3	CASRRGPRVAGNTIYF
.	TRBV19	TRBJ1-5	CASSPSGERSQPQHF
once	TRBV28	TRBJ2-1	CASSRPEVGEQFF
.	TRBV7-8	TRBJ1-2	CASSLVNFWPGVDGYTF
.	TRBV14	TRBJ1-3	CASSQDVQRSDRATGNTIYF